This T cell receptor beta chain was sequenced during a study of cytomegalovirus exposure and HLA in healthy donors. For the study at large: Falling in the Caucasian-associated ancestry cluster were about 80% of some 400 genotyped donors. Overall study findings and caveats: For TCR beta chains, V- and J-gene trimming was later linked to a missense DCLRE1C variant. Later, an analysis showed that TCR beta chains associated with HLA were more clonally expanded than others that were equally common.

As concerns this clone: As yet, its antigen is unknown.

Germline CDR1 reads MGHRA; CDR2 reads YSYEKL. This CDR3 is 15 amino acids long. Donors were nominally healthy when sampled, though unrecorded immune exposures were likely. Amplification used 60 Vbeta primers and 13 Jbeta primers. Profiled with immunoSEQ multiplex PCR; TCRdb holds only in-frame clones, not every one. The table has 100,000 to 150,000 clones, about 70% seen once; the top ten hold 13%. This chain connects TRBV4-1 to TRBJ2-5; TRBD2 matches 11 bases. Judging by the DNA end, TRBJ2-7 fits better; the J call may be wrong. The sequenced material came from PBMCs. This clonotype was obtained from a woman aged 55-70 years in good health and CMV-seropositive. For the CDR3, the DNA is TGCGCCAGCAGCCAGACTAGCGGGAACTCCTACGAGCAGTACTTC. It specifies CASSQTSGNSYEQYF.